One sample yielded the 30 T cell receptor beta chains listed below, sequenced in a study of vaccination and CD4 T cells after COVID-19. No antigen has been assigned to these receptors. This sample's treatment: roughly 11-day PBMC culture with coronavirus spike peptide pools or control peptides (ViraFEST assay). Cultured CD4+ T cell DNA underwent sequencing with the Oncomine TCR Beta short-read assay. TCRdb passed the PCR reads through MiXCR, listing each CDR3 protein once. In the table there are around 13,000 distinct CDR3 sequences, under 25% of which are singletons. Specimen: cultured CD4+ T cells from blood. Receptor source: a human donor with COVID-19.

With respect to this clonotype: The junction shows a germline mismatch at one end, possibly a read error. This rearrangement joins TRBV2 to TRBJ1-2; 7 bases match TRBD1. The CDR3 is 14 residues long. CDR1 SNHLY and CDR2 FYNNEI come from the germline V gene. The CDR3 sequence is CATSGQVANYGYTF. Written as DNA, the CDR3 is TGTGCCACCAGTGGACAGGTAGCCAACTATGGCTACACCTTC.

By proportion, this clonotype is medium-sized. The CDR3 DNA follows: TGTGCCAGCGGAACCCAGGGAAGTGGCTACACCTTC. This gives the protein CASGTQGSGYTF. The chain combines TRBV27 with TRBJ1-2; D is possibly TRBD1 (5 bases). The V gene lost 8 bases and the J gene lost 7 bases, with 14 bases spanning the gap. Germline V gives CDR1 MNHEY, CDR2 SMNVEV (reference sequence). This CDR3 is built from 12 residues.

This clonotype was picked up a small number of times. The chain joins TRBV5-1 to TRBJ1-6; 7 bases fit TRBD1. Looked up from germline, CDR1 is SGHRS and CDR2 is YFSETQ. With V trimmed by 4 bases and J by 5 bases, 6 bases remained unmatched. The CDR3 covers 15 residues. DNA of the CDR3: TGCGCCAGCAGCCCCGCCGGGACAGATAATTCACCCCTCCACTTT. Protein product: CASSPAGTDNSPLHF.

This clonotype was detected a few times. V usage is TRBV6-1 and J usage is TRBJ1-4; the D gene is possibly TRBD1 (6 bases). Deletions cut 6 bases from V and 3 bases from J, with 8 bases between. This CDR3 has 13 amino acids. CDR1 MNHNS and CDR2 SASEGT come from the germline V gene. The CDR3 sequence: CASRDRPNEKLFF. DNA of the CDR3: TGTGCCAGCAGGGACAGACCTAATGAAAAACTGTTTTTT.

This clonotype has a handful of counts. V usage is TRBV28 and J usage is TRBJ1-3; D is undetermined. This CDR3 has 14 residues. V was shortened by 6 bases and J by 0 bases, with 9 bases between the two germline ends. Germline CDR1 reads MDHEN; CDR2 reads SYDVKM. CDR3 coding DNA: TGTGCCAGCAGCCACCTGGACTCTGGAAACACCATATATTTT. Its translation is CASSHLDSGNTIYF.

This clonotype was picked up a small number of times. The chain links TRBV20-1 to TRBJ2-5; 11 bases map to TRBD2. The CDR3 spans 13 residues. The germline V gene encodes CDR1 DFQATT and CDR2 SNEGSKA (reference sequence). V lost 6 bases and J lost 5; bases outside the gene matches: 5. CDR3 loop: CSATSGGVETQYF. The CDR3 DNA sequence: TGCAGTGCAACTAGCGGGGGTGTCGAGACCCAGTACTTC.

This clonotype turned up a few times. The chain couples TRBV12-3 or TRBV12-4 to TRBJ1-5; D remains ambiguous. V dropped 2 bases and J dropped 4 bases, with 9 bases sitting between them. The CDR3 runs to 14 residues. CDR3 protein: CASSLNGRNQPQHF. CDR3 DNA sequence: TGTGCCAGCAGTTTAAACGGTAGGAATCAGCCCCAGCATTTT.

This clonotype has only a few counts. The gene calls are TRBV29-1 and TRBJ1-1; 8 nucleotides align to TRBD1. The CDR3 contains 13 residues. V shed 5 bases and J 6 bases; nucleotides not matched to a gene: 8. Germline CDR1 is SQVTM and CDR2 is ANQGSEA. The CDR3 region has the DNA TGCAGCGTTACTTCAGGGGGCCTCGCTGAAGCTTTCTTT. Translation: CSVTSGGLAEAFF. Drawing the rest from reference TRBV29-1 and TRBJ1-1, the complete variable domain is SAVISQKPSRDICQRGTSLTIQCQVDSQVTMMFWYRQQPGQSLTLIATANQGSEATYESGFVIDKFPISRPNLTFSTLTVSNMSPEDSSIYLCSVTSGGLAEAFFGQGTRLTVV.

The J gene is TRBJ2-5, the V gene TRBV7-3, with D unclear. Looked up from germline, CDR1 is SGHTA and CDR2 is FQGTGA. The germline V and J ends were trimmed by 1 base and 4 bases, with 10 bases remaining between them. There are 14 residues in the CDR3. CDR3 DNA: TGTGCCAGCAGCTTAAATACAATTGGAGAGACCCAGTACTTC. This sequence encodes CASSLNTIGETQYF.

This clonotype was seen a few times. CDR3 in amino acids: CAIRPGFFSGNTIYF. As DNA, the CDR3 is TGTGCCATTCGTCCGGGGTTCTTCTCTGGAAACACCATATATTTT. The rearrangement links TRBV6-1 to TRBJ1-3; no reliable D call. Trimming left V 10 bases short and J 0 bases short, with 16 bases between. This CDR3 region has 15 residues. Germline lookup yields CDR1 MNHNS and CDR2 SASEGT.

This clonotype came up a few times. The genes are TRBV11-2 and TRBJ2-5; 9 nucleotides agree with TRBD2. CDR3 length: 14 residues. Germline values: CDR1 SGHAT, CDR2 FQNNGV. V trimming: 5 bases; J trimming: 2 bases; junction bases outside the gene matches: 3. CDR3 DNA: TGTGCCAGCAGCGGCAGCGGGGGGCAAGAGACCCAGTACTTC. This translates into CASSGSGGQETQYF.

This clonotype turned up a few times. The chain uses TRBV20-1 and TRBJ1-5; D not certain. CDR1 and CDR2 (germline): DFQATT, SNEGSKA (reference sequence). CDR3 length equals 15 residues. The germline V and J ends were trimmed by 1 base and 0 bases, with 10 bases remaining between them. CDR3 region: CSARVDGNSNQPQHF. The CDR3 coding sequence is TGCAGTGCTAGAGTTGACGGTAATAGCAATCAGCCCCAGCATTTT.

The CDR3 sequence is CAINNGERETQYF. The CDR3, as DNA: TGTGCCATCAATAATGGGGAGAGGGAGACCCAGTACTTC. The gene calls are TRBV10-3 and TRBJ2-5; D may be TRBD2 (5 bases). The CDR3 is made up of 13 amino acids. With 7 bases removed from V and 5 bases from J, the gap between germline ends came to 14 bases. CDR1 and CDR2 (germline): ENHRY, SYGVKD.

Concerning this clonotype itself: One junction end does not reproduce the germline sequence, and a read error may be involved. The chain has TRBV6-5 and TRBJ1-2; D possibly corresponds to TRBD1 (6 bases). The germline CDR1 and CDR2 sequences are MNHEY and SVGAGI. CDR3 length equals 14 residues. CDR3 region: CTSSYSQGTPGYTF. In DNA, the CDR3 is TGTACCAGCAGTTACTCGCAGGGGACGCCTGGCTACACCTTC.

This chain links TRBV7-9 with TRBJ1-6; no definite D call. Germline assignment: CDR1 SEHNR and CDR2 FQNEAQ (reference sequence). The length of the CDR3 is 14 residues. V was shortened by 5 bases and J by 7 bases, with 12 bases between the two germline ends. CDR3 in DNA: TGTGCCAGCAGCGAGGTTGGAGGGAATTCACCCCTCCACTTT. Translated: CASSEVGGNSPLHF.

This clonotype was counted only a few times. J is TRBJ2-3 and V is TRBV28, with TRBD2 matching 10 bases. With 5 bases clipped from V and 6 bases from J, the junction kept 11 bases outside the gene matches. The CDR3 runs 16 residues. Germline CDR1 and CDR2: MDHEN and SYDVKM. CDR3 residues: CASSLAGATGGDTQYF. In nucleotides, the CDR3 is TGTGCCAGCAGTCTAGCGGGGGCGACCGGGGGGGATACGCAGTATTTT. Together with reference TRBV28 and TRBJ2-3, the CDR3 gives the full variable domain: DVKVTQSSRYLVKRTGEKVFLECVQDMDHENMFWYRQDPGLGLRLIYFSYDVKMKEKGDIPEGYSVSREKKERFSLILESASTNQTSMYLCASSLAGATGGDTQYFGPGTRLTVL.

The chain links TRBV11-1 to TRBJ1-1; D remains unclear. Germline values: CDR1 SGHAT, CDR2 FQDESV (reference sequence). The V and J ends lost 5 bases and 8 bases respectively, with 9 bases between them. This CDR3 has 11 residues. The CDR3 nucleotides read TGTGCCAGCAGCATCCGGGAGGAAGCTTTCTTT. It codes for CASSIREEAFF.

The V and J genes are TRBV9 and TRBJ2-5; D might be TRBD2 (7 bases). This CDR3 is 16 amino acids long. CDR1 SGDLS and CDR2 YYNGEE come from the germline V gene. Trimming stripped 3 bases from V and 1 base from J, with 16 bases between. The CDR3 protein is CASSEGIGGLQETQYF. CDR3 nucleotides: TGTGCCAGCAGCGAGGGGATCGGGGGGCTCCAAGAGACCCAGTACTTC.

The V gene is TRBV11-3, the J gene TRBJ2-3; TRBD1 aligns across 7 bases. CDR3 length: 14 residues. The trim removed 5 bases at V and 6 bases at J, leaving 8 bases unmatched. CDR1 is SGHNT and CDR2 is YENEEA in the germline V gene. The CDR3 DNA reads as TGTGCCAGCAGCCGCCGACAGGGACCGGATACGCAGTATTTT. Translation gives CASSRRQGPDTQYF.

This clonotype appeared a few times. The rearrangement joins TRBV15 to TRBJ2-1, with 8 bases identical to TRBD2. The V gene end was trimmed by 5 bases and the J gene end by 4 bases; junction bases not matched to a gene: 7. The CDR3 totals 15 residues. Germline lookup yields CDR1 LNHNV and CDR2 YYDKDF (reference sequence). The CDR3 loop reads CATSHSIAGYNEQFF. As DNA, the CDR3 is TGTGCCACCAGCCACTCCATAGCGGGGTACAATGAGCAGTTCTTC.

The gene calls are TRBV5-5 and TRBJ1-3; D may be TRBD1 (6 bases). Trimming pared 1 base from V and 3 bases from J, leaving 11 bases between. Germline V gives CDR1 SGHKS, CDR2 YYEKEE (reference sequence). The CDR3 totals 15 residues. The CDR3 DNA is TGTGCCAGCAGCTTGTTAGGGGGTCGTGGAAACACCATATATTTT. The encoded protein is CASSLLGGRGNTIYF. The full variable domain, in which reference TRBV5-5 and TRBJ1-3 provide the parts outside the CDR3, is DAGVTQSPTHLIKTRGQQVTLRCSPISGHKSVSWYQQVLGQGPQFIFQYYEKEERGRGNFPDRFSARQFPNYSSELNVNALLLGDSALYLCASSLLGGRGNTIYFGEGSWLTVV.

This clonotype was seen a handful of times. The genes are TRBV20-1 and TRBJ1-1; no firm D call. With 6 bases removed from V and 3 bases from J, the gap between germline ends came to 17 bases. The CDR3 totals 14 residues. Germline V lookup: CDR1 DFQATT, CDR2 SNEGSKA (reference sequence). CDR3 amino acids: CSAPFVNTDTEAFF. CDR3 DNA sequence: TGCAGTGCCCCTTTCGTAAATACAGACACTGAAGCTTTCTTT.

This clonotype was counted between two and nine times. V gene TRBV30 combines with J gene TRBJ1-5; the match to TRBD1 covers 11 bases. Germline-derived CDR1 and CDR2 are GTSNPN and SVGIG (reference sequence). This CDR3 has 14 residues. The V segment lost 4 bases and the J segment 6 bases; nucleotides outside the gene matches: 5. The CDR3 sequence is CAWKDRGLTQPQHF. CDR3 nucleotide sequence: TGTGCCTGGAAGGACAGGGGGCTCACTCAGCCCCAGCATTTT.

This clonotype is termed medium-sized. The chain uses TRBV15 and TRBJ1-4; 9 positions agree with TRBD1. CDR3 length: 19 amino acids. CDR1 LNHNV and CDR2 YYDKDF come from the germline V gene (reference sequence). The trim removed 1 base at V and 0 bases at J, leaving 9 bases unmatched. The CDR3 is CATSRVPIQGAATNEKLFF. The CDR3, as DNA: TGTGCCACCAGCAGAGTCCCAATACAGGGGGCGGCAACTAATGAAAAACTGTTTTTT.

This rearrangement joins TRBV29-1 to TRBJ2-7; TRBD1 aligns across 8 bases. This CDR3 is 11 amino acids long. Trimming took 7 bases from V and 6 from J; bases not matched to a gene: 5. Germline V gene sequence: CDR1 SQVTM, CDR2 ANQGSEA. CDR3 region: CSATDRAEQYF. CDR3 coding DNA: TGCAGCGCCACGGACAGGGCCGAGCAGTACTTC.

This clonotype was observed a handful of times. CDR3 sequence (DNA): TGTGCCAGCAGTGAACCGGCAGGCCCCGAAGAGACCCAGTACTTC. Amino acids: CASSEPAGPEETQYF. V gene TRBV25-1 combines with J gene TRBJ2-5, with no clear D. V was clipped by 2 bases and J by 3 bases, with 13 bases between them. The CDR3 loop spans 15 amino acids. The V gene's germline CDR1 is MGHDK and CDR2 SYGVNS. The whole variable domain, remainder taken from reference TRBV25-1 and TRBJ2-5, is EADIYQTPRYLVIGTGKKITLECSQTMGHDKMYWYQQDPGMELHLIHYSYGVNSTEKGDLSSESTVSRIRTEHFPLTLESARPSHTSQYLCASSEPAGPEETQYFGPGTRLLVL.

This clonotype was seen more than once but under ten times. For the CDR3, the DNA is TGCGCCAGCAGCTTAACCACTCCGTACACAGATACGCAGTATTTT. Protein: CASSLTTPYTDTQYF. The V gene is TRBV5-1, the J gene TRBJ2-3; D unresolved. Germline V gives CDR1 SGHRS, CDR2 YFSETQ. The CDR3 extends over 15 amino acids. Trimming cost V 2 bases and J 2 bases, with 12 bases left between them.

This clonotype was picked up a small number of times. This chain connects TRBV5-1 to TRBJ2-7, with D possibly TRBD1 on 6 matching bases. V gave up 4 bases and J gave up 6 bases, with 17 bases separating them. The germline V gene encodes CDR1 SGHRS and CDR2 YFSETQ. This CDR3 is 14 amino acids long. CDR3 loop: CASSHDRPEAEQYF. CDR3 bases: TGCGCCAGCAGCCACGACAGGCCTGAGGCCGAGCAGTACTTC. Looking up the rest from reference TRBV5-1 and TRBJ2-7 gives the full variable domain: KAGVTQTPRYLIKTRGQQVTLSCSPISGHRSVSWYQQTPGQGLQFLFEYFSETQRNKGNFPGRFSGRQFSNSRSEMNVSTLELGDSALYLCASSHDRPEAEQYFGPGTRLTVT.

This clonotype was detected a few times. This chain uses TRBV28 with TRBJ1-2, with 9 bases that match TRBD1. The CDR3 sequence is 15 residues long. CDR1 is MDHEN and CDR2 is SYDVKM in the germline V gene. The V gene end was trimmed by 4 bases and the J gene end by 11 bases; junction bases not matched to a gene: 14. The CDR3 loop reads CASSSAGTGLYDYTF. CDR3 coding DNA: TGTGCCAGCAGTTCGGCCGGGACAGGGTTATATGATTACACCTTC.

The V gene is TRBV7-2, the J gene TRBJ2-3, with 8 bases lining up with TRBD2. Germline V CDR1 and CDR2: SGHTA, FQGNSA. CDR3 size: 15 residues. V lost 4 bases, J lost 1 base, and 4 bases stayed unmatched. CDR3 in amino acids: CASSSRGVGTDTQYF. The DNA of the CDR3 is TGTGCCAGCAGCTCGCGGGGGGTTGGCACAGATACGCAGTATTTT.